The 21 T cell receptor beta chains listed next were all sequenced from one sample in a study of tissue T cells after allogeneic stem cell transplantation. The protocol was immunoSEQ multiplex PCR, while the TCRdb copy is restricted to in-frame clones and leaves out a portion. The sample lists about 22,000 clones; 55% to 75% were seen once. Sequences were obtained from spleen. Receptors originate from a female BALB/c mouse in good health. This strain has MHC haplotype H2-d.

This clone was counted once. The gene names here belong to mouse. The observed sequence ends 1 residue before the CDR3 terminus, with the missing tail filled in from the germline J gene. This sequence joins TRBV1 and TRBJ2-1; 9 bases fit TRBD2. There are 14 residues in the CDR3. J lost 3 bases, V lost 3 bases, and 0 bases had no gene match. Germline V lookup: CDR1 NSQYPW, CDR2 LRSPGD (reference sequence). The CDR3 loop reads CTCSAWGGYAEQFF. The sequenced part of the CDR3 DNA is TGCACCTGCAGTGCCTGGGGGGGCTATGCTGAGCAGTTC.

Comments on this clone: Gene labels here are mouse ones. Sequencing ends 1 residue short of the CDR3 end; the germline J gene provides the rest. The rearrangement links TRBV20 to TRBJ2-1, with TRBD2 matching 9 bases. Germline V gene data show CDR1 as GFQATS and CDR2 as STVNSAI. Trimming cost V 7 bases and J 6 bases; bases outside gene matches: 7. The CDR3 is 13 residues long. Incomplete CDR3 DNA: TGTGGTGGGTCGCTGGGGGGGATTGCTGAGCAGTTC. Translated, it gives CGGSLGGIAEQF. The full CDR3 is CGGSLGGIAEQFF.

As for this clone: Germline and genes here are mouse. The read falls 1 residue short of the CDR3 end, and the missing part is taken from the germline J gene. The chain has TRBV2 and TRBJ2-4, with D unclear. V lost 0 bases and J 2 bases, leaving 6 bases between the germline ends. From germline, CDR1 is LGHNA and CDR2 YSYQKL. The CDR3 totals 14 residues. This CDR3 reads CASSQDETQNTLYF. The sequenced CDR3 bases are TGTGCCAGCAGCCAAGATGAGACTCAAAACACCTTGTAC.

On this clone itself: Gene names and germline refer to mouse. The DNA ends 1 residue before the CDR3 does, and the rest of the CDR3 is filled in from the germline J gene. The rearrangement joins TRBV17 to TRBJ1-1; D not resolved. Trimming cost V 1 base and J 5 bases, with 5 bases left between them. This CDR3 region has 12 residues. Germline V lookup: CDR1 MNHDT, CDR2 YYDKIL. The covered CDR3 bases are TGTGCTAGCAGTAGAGTCAGGACAGAAGTCTTC. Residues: CASSRVRTEVF. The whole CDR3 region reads CASSRVRTEVFF.

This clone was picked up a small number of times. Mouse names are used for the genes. The CDR3 sequence is CSSRTGGDYAEQFF. Incomplete CDR3 DNA: TGTAGTTCTAGGACTGGGGGGGACTATGCTGAGCAGTTC. The chain is built from TRBV30 and TRBJ2-1; 11 nucleotides align to TRBD2. The CDR3 is cut off 1 residue early in the read; its end comes from the germline J gene. CDR3 length equals 14 residues. From germline, CDR1 is SQVVS and CDR2 ANEGSEA. V lost 3 bases, J lost 2 bases, and 0 bases stayed unmatched. Based on the CDR3 plus reference TRBV30 and TRBJ2-1, the full variable domain is SVLLYQKPNRDICQSGTSLKIQCVADSQVVSMFWYQQFQEQSLMLMATANEGSEATYESGFTKDKFPISRPNLTFSTLTVNNARPGDSSIYFCSSRTGGDYAEQFFGPGTRLTVL.

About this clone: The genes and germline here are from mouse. Partial CDR3 DNA: TGTGCCAGCAGCAGGACAGCAAACACAGAAGTCTTC. Its translation is CASSRTANTEVF. The whole CDR3 region reads CASSRTANTEVFF. The chain joins TRBV19 to TRBJ1-1; D is perhaps TRBD1 (6 bases). The read terminates 1 residue before the CDR3 end, so the remaining end is supplied by the germline J gene. Germline V CDR1 and CDR2: FNHDT, SITEND (reference sequence). This CDR3 has 13 residues. Trimming pared 5 bases from V and 0 bases from J, leaving 8 bases between.

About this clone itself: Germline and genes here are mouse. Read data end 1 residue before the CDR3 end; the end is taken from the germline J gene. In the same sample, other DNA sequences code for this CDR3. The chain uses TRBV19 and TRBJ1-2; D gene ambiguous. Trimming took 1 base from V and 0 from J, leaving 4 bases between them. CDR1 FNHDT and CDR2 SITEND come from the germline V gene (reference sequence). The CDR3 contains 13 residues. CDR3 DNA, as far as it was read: TGTGCCAGCAGTATAACAGCAAACTCCGACTACACC. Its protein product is CASSITANSDYT. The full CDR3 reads CASSITANSDYTF.

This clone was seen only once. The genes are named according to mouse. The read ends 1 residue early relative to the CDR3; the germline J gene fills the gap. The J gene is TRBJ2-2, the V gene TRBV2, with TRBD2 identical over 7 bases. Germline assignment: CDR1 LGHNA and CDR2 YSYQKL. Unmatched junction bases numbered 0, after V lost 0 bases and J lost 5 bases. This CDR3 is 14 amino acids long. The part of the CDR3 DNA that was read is TGTGCCAGCAGCCAAGACTGGGGGACCGGGCAGCTCTAC. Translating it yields CASSQDWGTGQLY. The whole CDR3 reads CASSQDWGTGQLYF. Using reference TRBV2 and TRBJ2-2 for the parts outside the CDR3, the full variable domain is DPKIIQKPKYLVAVTGSEKILICEQYLGHNAMYWYRQSAKKPLEFMFSYSYQKLMDNQTASSRFQPQSSKKNHLDLQITALKPDDSATYFCASSQDWGTGQLYFGEGSKLTVL.

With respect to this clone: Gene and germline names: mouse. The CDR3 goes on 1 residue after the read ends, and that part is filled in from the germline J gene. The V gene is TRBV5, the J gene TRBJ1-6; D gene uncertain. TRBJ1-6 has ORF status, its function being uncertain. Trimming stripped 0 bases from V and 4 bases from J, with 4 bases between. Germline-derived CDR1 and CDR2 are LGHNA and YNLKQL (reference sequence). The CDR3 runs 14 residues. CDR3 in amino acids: CASSQDNYNSPLYF. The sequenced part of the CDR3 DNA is TGTGCCAGCAGCCAAGACAATTATAATTCGCCCCTCTAC.

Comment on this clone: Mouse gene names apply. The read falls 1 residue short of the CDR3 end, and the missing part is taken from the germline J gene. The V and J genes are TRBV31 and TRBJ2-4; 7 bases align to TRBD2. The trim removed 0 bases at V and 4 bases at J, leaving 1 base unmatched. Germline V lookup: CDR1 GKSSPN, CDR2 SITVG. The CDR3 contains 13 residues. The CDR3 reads CAWSLTGENTLYF. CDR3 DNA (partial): TGTGCCTGGAGTCTAACTGGGGAAAACACCTTGTAC.

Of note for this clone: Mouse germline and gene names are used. The DNA read from the CDR3 is TGTGCCAGCAGCCAAGAGCCCTGGGGGGAGGAACAGTAC. This codes for CASSQEPWGEEQY. The complete CDR3 protein is CASSQEPWGEEQYF. The chain couples TRBV2 to TRBJ2-7, with 8 positions matching TRBD2. The read stops 1 residue short of the end of the CDR3; the missing end is completed from the germline J gene. This CDR3 has 14 residues. After removal of 0 bases from V and 7 bases from J, the junction contained 5 bases not matched to a gene. CDR1 and CDR2 (germline): LGHNA, YSYQKL.

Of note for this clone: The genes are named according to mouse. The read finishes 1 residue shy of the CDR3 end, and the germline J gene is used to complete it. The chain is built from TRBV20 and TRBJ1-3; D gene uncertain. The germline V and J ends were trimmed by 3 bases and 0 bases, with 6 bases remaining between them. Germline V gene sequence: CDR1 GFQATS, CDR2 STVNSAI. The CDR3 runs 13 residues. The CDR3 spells CGASQNSGNTLYF. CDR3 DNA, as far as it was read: TGTGGTGCTAGTCAAAATTCTGGAAATACGCTCTAT.

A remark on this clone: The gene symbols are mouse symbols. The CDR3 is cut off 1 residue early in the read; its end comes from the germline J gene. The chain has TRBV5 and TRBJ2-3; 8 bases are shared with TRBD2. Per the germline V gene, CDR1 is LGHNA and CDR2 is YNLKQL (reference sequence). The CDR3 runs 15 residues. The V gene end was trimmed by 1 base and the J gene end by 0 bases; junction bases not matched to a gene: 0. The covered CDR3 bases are TGTGCCAGCAGCCAAGTGGGGGGGAGTGCAGAAACGCTGTAT. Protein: CASSQVGGSAETLY. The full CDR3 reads CASSQVGGSAETLYF.

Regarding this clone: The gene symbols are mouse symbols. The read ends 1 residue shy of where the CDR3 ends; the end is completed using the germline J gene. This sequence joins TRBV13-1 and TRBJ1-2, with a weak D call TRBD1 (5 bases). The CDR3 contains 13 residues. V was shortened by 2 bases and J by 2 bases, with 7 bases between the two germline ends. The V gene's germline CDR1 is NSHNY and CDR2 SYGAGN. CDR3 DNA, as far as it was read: TGTGCCAGCAGTGAATCAGGGAACTCCGACTACACC. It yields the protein CASSESGNSDYT. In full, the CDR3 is CASSESGNSDYTF.

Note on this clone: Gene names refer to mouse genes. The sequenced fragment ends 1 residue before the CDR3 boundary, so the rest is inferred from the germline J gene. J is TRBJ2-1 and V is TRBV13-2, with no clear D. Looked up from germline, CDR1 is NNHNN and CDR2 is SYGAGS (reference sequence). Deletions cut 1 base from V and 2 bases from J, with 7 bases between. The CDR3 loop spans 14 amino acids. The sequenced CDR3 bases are TGTGCCAGCGGTGATACAGAATACTATGCTGAGCAGTTC. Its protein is CASGDTEYYAEQF. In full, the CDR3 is CASGDTEYYAEQFF.

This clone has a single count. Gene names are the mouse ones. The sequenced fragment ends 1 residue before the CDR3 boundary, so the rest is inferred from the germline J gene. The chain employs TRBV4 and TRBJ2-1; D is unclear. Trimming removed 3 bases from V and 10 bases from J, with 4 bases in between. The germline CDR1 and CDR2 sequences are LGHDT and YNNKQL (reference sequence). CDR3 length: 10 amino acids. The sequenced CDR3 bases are TGTGCCAGCAGCTACGAGGAGCAGTTC. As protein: CASSYEEQF. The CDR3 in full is CASSYEEQFF.

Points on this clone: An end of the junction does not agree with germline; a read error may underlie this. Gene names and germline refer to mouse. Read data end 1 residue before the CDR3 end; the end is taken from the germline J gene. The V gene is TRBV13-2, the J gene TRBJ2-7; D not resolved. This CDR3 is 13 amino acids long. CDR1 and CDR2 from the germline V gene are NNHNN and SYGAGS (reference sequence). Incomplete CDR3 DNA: TGTGCCAGCGATGATGCAAACAAATATGAACAGTAC. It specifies CASDDANKYEQY. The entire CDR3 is CASDDANKYEQYF.

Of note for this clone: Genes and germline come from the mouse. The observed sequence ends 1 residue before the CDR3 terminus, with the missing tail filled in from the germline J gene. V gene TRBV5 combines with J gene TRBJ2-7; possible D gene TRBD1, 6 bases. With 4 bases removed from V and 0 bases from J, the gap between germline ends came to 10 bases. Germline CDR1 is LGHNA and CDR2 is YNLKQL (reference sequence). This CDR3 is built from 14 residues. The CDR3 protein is CASSPDRSSYEQYF. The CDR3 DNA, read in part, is TGTGCCAGCAGCCCTGACAGGAGCTCCTATGAACAGTAC.

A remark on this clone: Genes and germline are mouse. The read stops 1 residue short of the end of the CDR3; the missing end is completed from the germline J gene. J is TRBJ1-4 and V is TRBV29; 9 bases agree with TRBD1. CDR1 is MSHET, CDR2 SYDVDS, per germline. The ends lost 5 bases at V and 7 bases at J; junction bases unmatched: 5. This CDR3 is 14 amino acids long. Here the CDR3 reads CASSRGTGIERLFF. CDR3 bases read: TGTGCTAGCAGTCGTGGGACAGGGATCGAAAGATTATTT. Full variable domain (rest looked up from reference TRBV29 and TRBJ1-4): DMKVTQMPRYLIKRMGENVLLECGQDMSHETMYWYRQDPGLGLQLIYISYDVDSNSEGDIPKGYRVSRKKREHFSLILDSAKTNQTSVYFCASSRGTGIERLFFGHGTKLSVL.

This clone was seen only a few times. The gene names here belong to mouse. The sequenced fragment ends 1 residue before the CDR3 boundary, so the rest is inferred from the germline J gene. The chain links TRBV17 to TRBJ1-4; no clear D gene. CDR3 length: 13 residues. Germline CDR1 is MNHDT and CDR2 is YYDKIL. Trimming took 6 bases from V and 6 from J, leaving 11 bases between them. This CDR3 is CASSPGRDERLFF. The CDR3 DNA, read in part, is TGTGCTAGCAGCCCCGGGAGGGACGAAAGATTATTT. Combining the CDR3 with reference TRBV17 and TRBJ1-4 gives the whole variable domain DTTVKQNPRYKLARVGKPVNLICSQTMNHDTMYWYQKKPNQAPKLLLFYYDKILNREADTFEKFQSSRPNNSFCSLYIGSAGLEYSAMYLCASSPGRDERLFFGHGTKLSVL.

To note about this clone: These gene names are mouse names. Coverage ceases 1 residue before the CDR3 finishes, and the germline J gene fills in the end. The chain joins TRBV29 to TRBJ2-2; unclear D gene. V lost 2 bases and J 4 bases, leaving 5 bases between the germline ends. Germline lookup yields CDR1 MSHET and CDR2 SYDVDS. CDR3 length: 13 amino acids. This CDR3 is CASSLPGTGQLYF. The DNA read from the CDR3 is TGTGCTAGCAGTTTACCGGGCACCGGGCAGCTCTAC.